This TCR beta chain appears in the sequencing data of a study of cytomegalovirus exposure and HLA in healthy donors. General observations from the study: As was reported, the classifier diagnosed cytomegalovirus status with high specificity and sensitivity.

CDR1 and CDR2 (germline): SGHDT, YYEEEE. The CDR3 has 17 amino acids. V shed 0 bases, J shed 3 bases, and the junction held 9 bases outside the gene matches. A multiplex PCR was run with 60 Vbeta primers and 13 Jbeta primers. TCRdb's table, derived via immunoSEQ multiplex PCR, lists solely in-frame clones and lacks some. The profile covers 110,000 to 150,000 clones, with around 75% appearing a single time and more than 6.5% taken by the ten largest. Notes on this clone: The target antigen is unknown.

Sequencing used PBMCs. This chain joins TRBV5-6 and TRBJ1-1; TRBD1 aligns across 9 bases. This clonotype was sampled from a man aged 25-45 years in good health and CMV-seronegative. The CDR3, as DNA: TGTGCCAGCAGCTTGGACAGGGGGCTTAGTAGCGACACTGAAGCTTTCTTT. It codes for CASSLDRGLSSDTEAFF.